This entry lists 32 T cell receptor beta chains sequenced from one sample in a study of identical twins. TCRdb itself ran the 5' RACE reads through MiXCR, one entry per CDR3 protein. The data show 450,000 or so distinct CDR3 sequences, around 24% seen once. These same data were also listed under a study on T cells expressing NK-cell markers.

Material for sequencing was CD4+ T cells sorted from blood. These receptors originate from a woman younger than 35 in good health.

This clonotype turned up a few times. CDR3 in DNA: TGTGCCAGCAGTTGGAGTTTTGGGGATACGCAGTATTTT. Translating it yields CASSWSFGDTQYF. This chain connects TRBV6-5 to TRBJ2-3; no clear D gene. The CDR3 is made up of 13 amino acids. The ends were cut back, 4 bases at V and 6 bases at J, with 11 bases in the middle. CDR1 MNHEY and CDR2 SVGAGI come from the germline V gene.

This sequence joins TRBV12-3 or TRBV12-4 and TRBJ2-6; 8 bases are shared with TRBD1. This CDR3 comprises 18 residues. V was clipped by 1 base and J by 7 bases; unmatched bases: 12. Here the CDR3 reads CASSLDSWTGFEANVLTF. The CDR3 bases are TGTGCCAGCAGTTTAGATAGCTGGACAGGGTTCGAAGCCAACGTCCTGACTTTC.

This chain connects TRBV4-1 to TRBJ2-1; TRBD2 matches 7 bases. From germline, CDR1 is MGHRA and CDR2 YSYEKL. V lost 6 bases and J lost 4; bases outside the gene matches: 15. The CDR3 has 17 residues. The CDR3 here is CASRPSVGGSFYNEQFF. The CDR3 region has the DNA TGCGCCAGCAGGCCTAGCGTCGGGGGGTCTTTTTACAATGAGCAGTTCTTC.

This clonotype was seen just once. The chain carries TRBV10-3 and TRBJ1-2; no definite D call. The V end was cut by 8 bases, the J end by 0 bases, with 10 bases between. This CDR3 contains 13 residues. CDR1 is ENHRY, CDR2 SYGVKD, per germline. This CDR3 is CAIADGANYGYTF. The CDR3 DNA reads TGTGCCATCGCGGACGGGGCTAACTATGGCTACACCTTC.

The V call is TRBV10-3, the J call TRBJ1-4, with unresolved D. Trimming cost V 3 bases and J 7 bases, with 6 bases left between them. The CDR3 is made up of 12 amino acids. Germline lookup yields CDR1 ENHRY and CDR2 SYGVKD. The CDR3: CAISEGGEKLFF. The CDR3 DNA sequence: TGTGCCATCAGTGAAGGAGGTGAAAAACTGTTTTTT.

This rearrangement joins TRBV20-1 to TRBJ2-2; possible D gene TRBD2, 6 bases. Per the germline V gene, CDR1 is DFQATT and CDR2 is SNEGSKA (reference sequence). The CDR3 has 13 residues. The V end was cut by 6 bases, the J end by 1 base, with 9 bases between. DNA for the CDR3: TGCAGTGCCGGGACTGTGAACACCGGGGAGCTGTTTTTT. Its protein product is CSAGTVNTGELFF.

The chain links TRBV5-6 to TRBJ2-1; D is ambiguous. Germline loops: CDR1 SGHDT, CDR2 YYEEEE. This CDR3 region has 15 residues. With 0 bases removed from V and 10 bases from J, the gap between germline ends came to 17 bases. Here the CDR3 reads CASSLGPTGPKEQFF. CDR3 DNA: TGTGCCAGCAGCTTGGGGCCGACGGGTCCGAAGGAGCAGTTCTTC.

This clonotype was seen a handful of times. CDR3 in amino acids: CASATQRASSYNEQFF. In DNA, the CDR3 is TGCGCCAGCGCTACACAGCGGGCAAGCTCCTACAATGAGCAGTTCTTC. V is TRBV5-1 and J is TRBJ2-1, with TRBD2 as a possible D gene (6 bases). Trimming left V 7 bases short and J 0 bases short, with 17 bases between. The CDR3 has 16 amino acids. Germline V gene sequence: CDR1 SGHRS, CDR2 YFSETQ.

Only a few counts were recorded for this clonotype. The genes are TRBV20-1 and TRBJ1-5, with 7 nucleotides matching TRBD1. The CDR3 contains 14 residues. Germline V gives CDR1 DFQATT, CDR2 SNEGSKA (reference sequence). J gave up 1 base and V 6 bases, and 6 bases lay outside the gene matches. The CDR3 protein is CSAGGRQSNQPQHF. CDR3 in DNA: TGCAGTGCAGGGGGCAGGCAGAGCAATCAGCCCCAGCATTTT.

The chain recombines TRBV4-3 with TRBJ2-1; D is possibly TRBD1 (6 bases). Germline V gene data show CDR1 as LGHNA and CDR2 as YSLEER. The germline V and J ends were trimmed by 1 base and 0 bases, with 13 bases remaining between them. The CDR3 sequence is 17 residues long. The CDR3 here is CASSQAGTLSSYNEQFF. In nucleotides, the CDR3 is TGCGCCAGCAGCCAAGCAGGGACATTGAGCTCCTACAATGAGCAGTTCTTC.

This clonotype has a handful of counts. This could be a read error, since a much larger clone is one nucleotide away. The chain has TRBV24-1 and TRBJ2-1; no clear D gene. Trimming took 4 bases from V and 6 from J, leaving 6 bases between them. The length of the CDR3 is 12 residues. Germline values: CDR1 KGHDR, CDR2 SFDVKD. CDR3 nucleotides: TGTGCCACCAGTGACAGCCGCAATGAGCAGTTCTTC. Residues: CATSDSRNEQFF.

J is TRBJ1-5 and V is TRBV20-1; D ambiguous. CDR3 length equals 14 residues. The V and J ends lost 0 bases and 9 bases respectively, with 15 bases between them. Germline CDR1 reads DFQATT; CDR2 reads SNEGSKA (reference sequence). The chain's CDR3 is CSARDPQALWPQHF. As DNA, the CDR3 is TGCAGTGCTAGAGATCCGCAGGCCCTTTGGCCCCAGCATTTT.

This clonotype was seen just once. CDR3 sequence (DNA): TGTGCCAGCAGCTTAAGTATCAGGTACGATGAGCAGTTCTTC. Its protein product is CASSLSIRYDEQFF. The rearrangement joins TRBV5-4 to TRBJ2-1; D unresolved. Germline V CDR1 and CDR2: SGHNT, YYREEE (reference sequence). The V end was cut by 2 bases, the J end by 8 bases, with 14 bases between. The CDR3 length is 14 residues.

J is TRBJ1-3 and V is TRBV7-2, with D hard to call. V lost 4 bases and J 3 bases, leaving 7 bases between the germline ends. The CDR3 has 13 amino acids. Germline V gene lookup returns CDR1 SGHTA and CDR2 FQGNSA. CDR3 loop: CASSWTRGNTIYF. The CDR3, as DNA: TGTGCCAGCAGCTGGACGCGTGGAAACACCATATATTTT.

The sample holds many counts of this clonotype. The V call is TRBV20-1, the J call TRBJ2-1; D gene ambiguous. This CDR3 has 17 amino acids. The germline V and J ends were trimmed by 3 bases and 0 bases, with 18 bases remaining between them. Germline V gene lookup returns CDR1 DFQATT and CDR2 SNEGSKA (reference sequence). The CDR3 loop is CSARVRRRTDSYNEQFF. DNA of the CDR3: TGCAGTGCTAGGGTACGAAGACGAACCGACTCCTACAATGAGCAGTTCTTC.

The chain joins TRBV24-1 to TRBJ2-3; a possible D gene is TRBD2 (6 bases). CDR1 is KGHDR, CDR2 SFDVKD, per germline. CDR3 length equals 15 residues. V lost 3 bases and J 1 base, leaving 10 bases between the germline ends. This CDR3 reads CATSDGGTRTDTQYF. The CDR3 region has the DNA TGTGCCACCAGTGATGGGGGGACTCGCACAGATACGCAGTATTTT.

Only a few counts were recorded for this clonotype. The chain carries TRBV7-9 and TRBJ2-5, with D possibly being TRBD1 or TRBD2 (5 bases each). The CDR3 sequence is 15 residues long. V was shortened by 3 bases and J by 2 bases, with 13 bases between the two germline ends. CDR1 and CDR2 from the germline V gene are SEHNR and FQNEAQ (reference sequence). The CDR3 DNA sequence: TGTGCCAGCAGCTTCCTTTGGGGGAGTCAAGAGACCCAGTACTTC. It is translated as CASSFLWGSQETQYF.

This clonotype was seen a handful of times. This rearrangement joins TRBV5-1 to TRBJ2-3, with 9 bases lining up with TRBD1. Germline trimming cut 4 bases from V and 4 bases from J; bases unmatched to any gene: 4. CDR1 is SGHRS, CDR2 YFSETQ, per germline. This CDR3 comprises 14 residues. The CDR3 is CASSPQGASDTQYF. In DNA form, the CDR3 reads TGCGCCAGCAGCCCACAGGGGGCCTCAGATACGCAGTATTTT.

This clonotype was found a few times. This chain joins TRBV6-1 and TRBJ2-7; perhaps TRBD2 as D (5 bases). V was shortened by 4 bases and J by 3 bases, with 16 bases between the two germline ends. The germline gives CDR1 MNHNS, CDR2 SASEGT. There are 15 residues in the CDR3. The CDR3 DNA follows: TGTGCCAGCAGTGTTTCGCCGGGGATCGGCTACGAGCAGTACTTC. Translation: CASSVSPGIGYEQYF.

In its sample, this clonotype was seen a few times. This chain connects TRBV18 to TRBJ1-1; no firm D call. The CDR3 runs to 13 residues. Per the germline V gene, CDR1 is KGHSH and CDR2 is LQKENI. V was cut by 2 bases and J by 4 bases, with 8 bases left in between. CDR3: CASSPYQVTEAFF. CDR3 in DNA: TGTGCCAGCTCACCATATCAGGTCACTGAAGCTTTCTTT.

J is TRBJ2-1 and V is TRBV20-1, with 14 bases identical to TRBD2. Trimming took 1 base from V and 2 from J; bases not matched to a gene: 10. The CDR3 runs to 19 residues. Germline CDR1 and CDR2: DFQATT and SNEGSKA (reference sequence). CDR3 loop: CSARVLRTSGGRTYNEQFF. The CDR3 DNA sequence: TGCAGTGCTAGAGTTTTAAGGACTAGCGGGGGGAGGACCTACAATGAGCAGTTCTTC.

CDR3 in DNA: TGTGCCAGCTCACTACTACCGGGGCAGGTATCCTACGAGCAGTACTTC. It translates to CASSLLPGQVSYEQYF. The rearrangement links TRBV18 to TRBJ2-7; D is tentatively TRBD1 or TRBD2 (5 bases each). The germline V gene has CDR1 KGHSH and CDR2 LQKENI. V was cut by 4 bases and J by 1 base, with 17 bases left in between. This CDR3 has 16 amino acids.

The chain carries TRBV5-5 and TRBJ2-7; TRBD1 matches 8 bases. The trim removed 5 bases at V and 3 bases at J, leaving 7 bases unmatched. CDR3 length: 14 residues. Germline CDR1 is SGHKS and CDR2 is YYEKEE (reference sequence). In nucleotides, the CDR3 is TGTGCCAGCAGACTCTGGACAGGGATCTACGAGCAGTACTTC. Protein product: CASRLWTGIYEQYF.

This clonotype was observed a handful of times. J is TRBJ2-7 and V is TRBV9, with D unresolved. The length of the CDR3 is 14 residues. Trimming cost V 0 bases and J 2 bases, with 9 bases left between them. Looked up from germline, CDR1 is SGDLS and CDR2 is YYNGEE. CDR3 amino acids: CASSVDAGTYEQYF. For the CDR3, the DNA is TGTGCCAGCAGCGTAGATGCTGGAACCTACGAGCAGTACTTC.

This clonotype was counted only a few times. The DNA of the CDR3 is TGCAGCGTTGACCAGAGCACAGATACGCAGTATTTT. It codes for CSVDQSTDTQYF. V and J are TRBV29-1 and TRBJ2-3; D unresolved. In germline, CDR1 is SQVTM, CDR2 ANQGSEA. The CDR3 is 12 amino acids. The V gene lost 3 bases and the J gene lost 0 bases, with 4 bases spanning the gap.

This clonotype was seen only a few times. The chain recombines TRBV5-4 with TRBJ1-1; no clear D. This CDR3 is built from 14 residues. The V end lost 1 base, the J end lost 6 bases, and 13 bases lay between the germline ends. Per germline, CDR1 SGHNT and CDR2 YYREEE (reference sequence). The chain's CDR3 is CASSLQMAAAEAFF. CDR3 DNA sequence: TGTGCCAGCAGCTTGCAGATGGCAGCCGCTGAAGCTTTCTTT.

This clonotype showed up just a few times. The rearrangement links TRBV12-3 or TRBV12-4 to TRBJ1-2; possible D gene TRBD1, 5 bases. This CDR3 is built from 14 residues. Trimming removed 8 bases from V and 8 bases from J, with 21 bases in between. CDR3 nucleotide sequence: TGTGCCAGCTGGTTGGCTTTGGGTCGGGGGGGCTACACCTTC. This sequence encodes CASWLALGRGGYTF.

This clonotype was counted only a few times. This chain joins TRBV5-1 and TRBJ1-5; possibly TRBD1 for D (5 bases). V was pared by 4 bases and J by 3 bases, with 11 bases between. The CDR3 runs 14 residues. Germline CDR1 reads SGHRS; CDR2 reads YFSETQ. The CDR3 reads CASSGDGNNQPQHF. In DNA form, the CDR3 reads TGCGCCAGCAGCGGGGACGGGAACAATCAGCCCCAGCATTTT.

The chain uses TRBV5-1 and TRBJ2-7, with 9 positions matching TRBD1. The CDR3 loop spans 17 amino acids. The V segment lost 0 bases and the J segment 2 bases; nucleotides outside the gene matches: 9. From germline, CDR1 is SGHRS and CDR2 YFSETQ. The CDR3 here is CASSLAALGQGAYEQYF. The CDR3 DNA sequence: TGCGCCAGCAGCTTGGCCGCTTTGGGACAGGGTGCCTACGAGCAGTACTTC.

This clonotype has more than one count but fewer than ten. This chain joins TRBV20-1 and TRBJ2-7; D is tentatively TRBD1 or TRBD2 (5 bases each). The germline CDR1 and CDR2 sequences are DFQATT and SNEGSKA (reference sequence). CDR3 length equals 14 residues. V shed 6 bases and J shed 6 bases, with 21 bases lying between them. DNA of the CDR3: TGCAGTGCGAGTAGAGGGTCGGGGCTCGGCGAGCAGTACTTC. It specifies CSASRGSGLGEQYF.

The CDR3: CASCRTLSTMVADTQYF. The CDR3 DNA reads as TGTGCCTCCTGCCGAACCCTCAGTACGATGGTGGCAGATACGCAGTATTTT. The chain recombines TRBV3-1 with TRBJ2-3; D call uncertain. Per the germline V gene, CDR1 is LGHDT and CDR2 is YNNKEL (reference sequence). The CDR3 is made up of 17 amino acids. The germline V and J ends were trimmed by 11 bases and 4 bases, with 28 bases remaining between them.

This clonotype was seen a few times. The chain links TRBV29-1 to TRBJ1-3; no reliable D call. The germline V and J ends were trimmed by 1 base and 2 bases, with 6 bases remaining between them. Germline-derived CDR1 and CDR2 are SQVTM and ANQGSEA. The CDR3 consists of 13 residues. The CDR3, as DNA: TGCAGCGTTGAAGGGAACGCTGGAAACACCATATATTTT. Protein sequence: CSVEGNAGNTIYF. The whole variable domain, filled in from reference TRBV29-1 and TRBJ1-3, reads SAVISQKPSRDICQRGTSLTIQCQVDSQVTMMFWYRQQPGQSLTLIATANQGSEATYESGFVIDKFPISRPNLTFSTLTVSNMSPEDSSIYLCSVEGNAGNTIYFGEGSWLTVV.